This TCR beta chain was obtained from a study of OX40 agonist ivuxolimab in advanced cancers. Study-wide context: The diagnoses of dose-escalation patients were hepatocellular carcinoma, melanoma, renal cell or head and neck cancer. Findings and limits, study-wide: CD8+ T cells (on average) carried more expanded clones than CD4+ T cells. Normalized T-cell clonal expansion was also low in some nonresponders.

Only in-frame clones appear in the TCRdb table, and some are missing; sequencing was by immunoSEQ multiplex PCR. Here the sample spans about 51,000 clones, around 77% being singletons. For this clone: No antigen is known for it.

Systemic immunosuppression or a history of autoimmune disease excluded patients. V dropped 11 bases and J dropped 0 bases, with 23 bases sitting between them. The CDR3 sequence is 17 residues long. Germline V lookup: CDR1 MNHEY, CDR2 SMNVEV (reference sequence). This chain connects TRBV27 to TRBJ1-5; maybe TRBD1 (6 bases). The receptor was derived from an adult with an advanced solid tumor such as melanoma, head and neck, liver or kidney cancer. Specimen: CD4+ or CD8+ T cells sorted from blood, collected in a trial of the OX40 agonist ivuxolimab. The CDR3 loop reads CAPPQGLRGVSNQPQHF. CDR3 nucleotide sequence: TGTGCCCCTCCCCAGGGCCTCAGGGGAGTTAGCAATCAGCCCCAGCATTTT.